The rows below give T cell receptor beta chains drawn from one sample of a study of beta chain features in type 1 diabetes. This table comes from immunoSEQ multiplex PCR, and its TCRdb copy is limited to in-frame clones, with some not included. The sample records roughly 700,000 clones, about an eighth being singletons. The sample taken for sequencing was naive CD4+ T cells from blood. These receptor sequences come from a man between 18 and 35 years old with type 1 diabetes. The CDR3 runs from the conserved cysteine through the conserved F or W. A D gene is named only where the DNA matches it firmly. Size tells how often a clone was seen (once, few, many) or the class of an expanded clone, and some rows leave it out.

D: .; size: few; V: TRBV7-8; J: TRBJ2-7; CDR3: CASSLSQGLAYEQYF; DNA: TGTGCCAGCAGCTTAAGCCAAGGGTTGGCCTACGAGCAGTACTTC
D: TRBD1; size: few; V: TRBV29-1; J: TRBJ1-5; CDR3: CSVEGQAGQPQHF; DNA: TGCAGCGTTGAGGGACAGGCTGGGCAGCCCCAGCATTTT
D: .; size: .; V: TRBV6-5; J: TRBJ2-3; CDR3: CASRGQNTDTQYF; DNA: TGTGCCAGCAGAGGACAGAACACAGATACGCAGTATTTT
D: TRBD1; size: .; V: TRBV15; J: TRBJ1-1; CDR3: CATSRDHLWTGSEAFF; DNA: TGTGCCACCAGCAGAGATCATCTCTGGACAGGGTCTGAAGCTTTCTTT
D: .; size: .; V: TRBV2; J: TRBJ1-5; CDR3: CASNGRAGNQPQHF; DNA: TGTGCCAGCAATGGCAGGGCAGGTAATCAGCCCCAGCATTTT
D: .; size: few; V: TRBV6-5; J: TRBJ1-2; CDR3: CASSYSSRDYGYTF; DNA: TGTGCCAGCAGTTACTCGAGCAGAGACTATGGCTACACCTTC
D: TRBD2; size: .; V: TRBV6-6; J: TRBJ2-1; CDR3: CASSPVGGLSYGEQFF; DNA: TGTGCCAGCAGTCCCGTGGGGGGGTTATCCTACGGTGAGCAGTTCTTC
D: .; size: .; V: TRBV6-6; J: TRBJ2-5; CDR3: CASSYSKGEETQYF; DNA: TGTGCCAGCAGTTACTCGAAGGGGGAAGAGACCCAGTACTTC
D: TRBD2; size: few; V: TRBV6-5; J: TRBJ2-3; CDR3: CASSYSLGGDTQYF; DNA: TGTGCCAGCAGTTACTCGCTCGGGGGGGATACGCAGTATTTT
D: .; size: .; V: TRBV6-6; J: TRBJ1-5; CDR3: CASSYSTGSNQPQHF; DNA: TGTGCCAGCAGTTACTCGACCGGTAGCAATCAGCCCCAGCATTTT
D: TRBD2; size: few; V: TRBV5-4; J: TRBJ2-1; CDR3: CASTERGGINEQFF; DNA: TGTGCCAGCACTGAGCGGGGGGGCATAAATGAGCAGTTCTTC
D: TRBD2; size: .; V: TRBV30; J: TRBJ2-1; CDR3: CAWSRGDLLAVVSEQFF; DNA: TGTGCCTGGAGCCGAGGGGACTTACTAGCGGTTGTCAGTGAGCAGTTCTTC
D: .; size: few; V: TRBV25-1; J: TRBJ1-4; CDR3: CASSSAVANEKLFF; DNA: TGTGCCAGCAGTTCAGCGGTGGCTAATGAAAAACTGTTTTTT
D: .; size: many; V: TRBV7-2; J: TRBJ2-1; CDR3: CASRRQHNEQFF; DNA: TGTGCCAGCAGGCGACAGCACAATGAGCAGTTCTTC
D: TRBD1; size: few; V: TRBV6-5; J: TRBJ1-6; CDR3: CASSYSGTGNSPLHF; DNA: TGTGCCAGCAGTTACTCTGGGACAGGGAATTCACCCCTCCACTTT
D: .; size: few; V: TRBV28; J: TRBJ2-6; CDR3: CASSLAGKAVSGANVLTF; DNA: TGTGCCAGCAGTTTAGCAGGGAAGGCGGTCTCTGGGGCCAACGTCCTGACTTTC
D: .; size: few; V: TRBV29-1; J: TRBJ2-6; CDR3: CSASQDSGANVLTF; DNA: TGCAGCGCCAGCCAGGACTCTGGGGCCAACGTCCTGACTTTC
D: .; size: .; V: TRBV5-4; J: TRBJ1-1; CDR3: CASSPEVVLGAEAFF; DNA: TGTGCCAGCAGCCCCGAAGTCGTACTCGGGGCTGAAGCTTTCTTT
D: .; size: .; V: TRBV6-5; J: TRBJ2-1; CDR3: CASSYSGTGVYNEQFF; DNA: TGTGCCAGCAGTTATTCGGGCACGGGCGTCTACAATGAGCAGTTCTTC
D: .; size: few; V: TRBV30; J: TRBJ1-5; CDR3: CAWSALLSNQPQHF; DNA: TGTGCCTGGAGTGCCCTTCTGAGCAATCAGCCCCAGCATTTT
D: TRBD1; size: few; V: TRBV15; J: TRBJ2-5; CDR3: CATSRGDSQETQYF; DNA: TGTGCCACCAGCAGGGGGGACAGCCAAGAGACCCAGTACTTC
D: TRBD1; size: .; V: TRBV2; J: TRBJ2-1; CDR3: CASSVDRGLYNEQFF; DNA: TGTGCCAGCAGTGTGGACAGGGGGCTCTACAATGAGCAGTTCTTC
D: .; size: few; V: TRBV18; J: TRBJ2-3; CDR3: CASSPPSTDTQYF; DNA: TGTGCCAGCTCACCACCGAGCACAGATACGCAGTATTTT
D: .; size: .; V: TRBV5-1; J: TRBJ2-1; CDR3: CASSLEPQGNEQFF; DNA: TGCGCCAGCAGCTTGGAACCTCAGGGGAATGAGCAGTTCTTC
D: .; size: few; V: TRBV30; J: TRBJ2-4; CDR3: CAWSGLPQGNIQYF; DNA: TGTGCCTGGAGTGGCCTACCCCAGGGAAACATTCAGTACTTC
D: .; size: .; V: TRBV30; J: TRBJ1-2; CDR3: CAQEAYGYTF; DNA: TGTGCCCAGGAGGCTTATGGCTACACCTTC
D: .; size: few; V: TRBV28; J: TRBJ1-3; CDR3: CASSRGAGAFSGNTIYF; DNA: TGTGCCAGCTCGCGGGGGGCCGGAGCTTTCTCTGGAAACACCATATATTTT
D: TRBD1; size: .; V: TRBV9; J: TRBJ1-5; CDR3: CASRQGSNQPQHF; DNA: TGTGCCAGCAGACAGGGGAGCAATCAGCCCCAGCATTTT
D: .; size: .; V: TRBV2; J: TRBJ2-7; CDR3: CASSELDEQYF; DNA: TGTGCCAGCAGTGAACTCGACGAGCAGTACTTC
D: TRBD1; size: .; V: TRBV27; J: TRBJ1-2; CDR3: CASSLSRQGARYGYTF; DNA: TGTGCCAGCAGTTTATCGAGACAGGGGGCGCGCTATGGCTACACCTTC
D: .; size: few; V: TRBV2; J: TRBJ2-5; CDR3: CASRGTEETQYF; DNA: TGTGCCAGCAGAGGGACGGAAGAGACCCAGTACTTC
D: TRBD1; size: .; V: TRBV7-2; J: TRBJ1-4; CDR3: CASSLGAGGLGKLFF; DNA: TGTGCCAGCAGCTTAGGGGCAGGGGGCCTGGGAAAACTGTTTTTT
D: .; size: .; V: TRBV20-1; J: TRBJ2-7; CDR3: CSAGYEQYF; DNA: TGCAGTGCTGGATACGAGCAGTACTTC
D: .; size: few; V: TRBV9; J: TRBJ1-1; CDR3: CASSKCREAFF; DNA: TGTGCCAGCAGCAAGTGCAGGGAAGCTTTCTTT
D: .; size: .; V: TRBV14; J: TRBJ1-6; CDR3: CASSAGMASPLHF; DNA: TGTGCCAGCAGCGCCGGTATGGCCTCACCCCTCCACTTT
D: TRBD1; size: few; V: TRBV18; J: TRBJ1-1; CDR3: CASSPRTGGGTEAFF; DNA: TGTGCCAGCTCACCGAGGACAGGGGGCGGCACTGAAGCTTTCTTT
D: TRBD1; size: .; V: TRBV5-1; J: TRBJ2-1; CDR3: CASSPGQGKYNEQFF; DNA: TGCGCCAGCAGCCCGGGACAGGGGAAGTACAATGAGCAGTTCTTC
D: .; size: .; V: TRBV5-4; J: TRBJ2-4; CDR3: CASSGVGIQYF; DNA: TGTGCCAGCAGCGGGGTCGGCATTCAGTACTTC
D: TRBD1; size: few; V: TRBV6-5; J: TRBJ1-1; CDR3: CASRIPGGMNTEAFF; DNA: TGTGCCAGCAGAATCCCAGGGGGAATGAACACTGAAGCTTTCTTT
D: .; size: few; V: TRBV5-6; J: TRBJ2-2; CDR3: CASSLATGELFF; DNA: TGTGCCAGCAGCTTGGCGACCGGGGAGCTGTTTTTT
D: .; size: few; V: TRBV18; J: TRBJ2-5; CDR3: CASSPSHTIETQYF; DNA: TGTGCCAGCTCACCATCACATACGATTGAGACCCAGTACTTC
D: .; size: few; V: TRBV29-1; J: TRBJ1-2; CDR3: CSVEDAGETYGYTF; DNA: TGCAGCGTTGAAGATGCTGGGGAGACCTATGGCTACACCTTC
D: .; size: few; V: TRBV7-9; J: TRBJ2-1; CDR3: CASSSLKGSSNEQFF; DNA: TGTGCCAGCAGCTCCCTTAAGGGATCCTCCAATGAGCAGTTCTTC
D: .; size: few; V: TRBV25-1; J: TRBJ2-7; CDR3: CASSESLVGSPRKQYF; DNA: TGTGCCAGCAGTGAATCTCTAGTGGGGTCCCCACGGAAGCAGTACTTC
D: .; size: few; V: TRBV2; J: TRBJ1-2; CDR3: CASSDQGSPSGYTF; DNA: TGTGCCAGCAGTGATCAGGGGTCCCCGTCCGGCTACACCTTC
D: .; size: .; V: TRBV7-9; J: TRBJ1-1; CDR3: CASSLDPQEGTEAFF; DNA: TGTGCCAGCAGCTTAGACCCCCAAGAAGGAACTGAAGCTTTCTTT
D: .; size: .; V: TRBV5-6; J: TRBJ2-2; CDR3: CASSSLPGELFF; DNA: TGTGCCAGCAGCTCCCTTCCCGGGGAGCTGTTTTTT